The rows below give T cell receptor beta chains drawn from one sample of a study of T-cell reconstitution after alpha-beta-depleted transplantation in children. Using its own MiXCR run on the PCR reads, TCRdb lists one record per CDR3 protein. Here the sample spans approximately 420,000 distinct CDR3 sequences, about 11% being singletons. The starting material was PBMCs from the stem cell graft donor, obtained from the stem cell graft. The receptors were gathered from a human donor who donated a stem cell graft to a child with acute myeloid leukemia. Each CDR3 is given with its conserved first and last residue. A D gene is named only where the DNA matches it firmly. Clone size is shown for a subset of rows, as once, few, many or a class of expanded clone.

V: TRBV6-5
J: TRBJ2-5
size: few
D: TRBD1
CDR3: CASKGAQETQYF
DNA: TGTGCCAGCAAGGGGGCCCAAGAGACCCAGTACTTC

V: TRBV27
J: TRBJ2-5
size: .
D: TRBD1
CDR3: CASSLFGYRGETQYF
DNA: TGTGCCAGCAGTTTATTCGGGTACAGGGGAGAGACCCAGTACTTC

V: TRBV27
J: TRBJ2-6
size: few
D: .
CDR3: CASSLTSLSGANVLTF
DNA: TGTGCCAGCAGCCTCACTAGCCTCTCTGGGGCCAACGTCCTGACTTTC

V: TRBV6-5
J: TRBJ1-1
size: .
D: .
CDR3: CASSLERPGRVAGEAFF
DNA: TGTGCCAGCAGTTTAGAACGCCCGGGACGGGTGGCGGGTGAAGCTTTCTTT

V: TRBV7-3
J: TRBJ2-2
size: few
D: .
CDR3: CASSLALGGSGELFF
DNA: TGTGCCAGCAGCTTGGCCCTGGGGGGATCCGGGGAGCTGTTTTTT

V: TRBV29-1
J: TRBJ2-1
size: few
D: TRBD2
CDR3: CSVDWLAGYHEQFF
DNA: TGCAGCGTTGATTGGCTAGCGGGTTATCATGAGCAGTTCTTC

V: TRBV3-1
J: TRBJ2-7
size: few
D: TRBD1
CDR3: CASSQEFGTGFREQYF
DNA: TGTGCCAGCAGCCAAGAATTCGGGACAGGTTTCCGCGAGCAGTACTTC

V: TRBV12-3/TRBV12-4
J: TRBJ1-4
size: .
D: .
CDR3: CASSIIGSNEKLFF
DNA: TGTGCCAGCAGCATAATAGGTTCTAATGAAAAACTGTTTTTT

V: TRBV20-1
J: TRBJ2-1
size: .
D: .
CDR3: CSARDHVDRNEQFF
DNA: TGCAGTGCTAGAGACCATGTAGATAGGAATGAGCAGTTCTTC

V: TRBV14
J: TRBJ2-6
size: .
D: .
CDR3: CASSQRPDSGANVLTF
DNA: TGTGCCAGCAGCCAAAGACCTGACTCTGGGGCCAACGTCCTGACTTTC

V: TRBV5-1
J: TRBJ2-2
size: few
D: TRBD2
CDR3: CASSSGLANTGELFF
DNA: TGCGCCAGCAGCTCTGGACTAGCGAACACCGGGGAGCTGTTTTTT

V: TRBV12-3/TRBV12-4
J: TRBJ2-7
size: few
D: .
CDR3: CASSLTSSVDLEQYF
DNA: TGTGCCAGCAGTTTAACTAGCAGTGTCGATCTCGAGCAGTACTTC

V: TRBV12-3/TRBV12-4
J: TRBJ2-7
size: .
D: .
CDR3: CASSLGLPYEQYF
DNA: TGTGCCAGCAGCTTAGGGTTACCCTACGAGCAGTACTTC

V: TRBV20-1
J: TRBJ2-3
size: .
D: TRBD2
CDR3: CSAELADSTDTQYF
DNA: TGCAGTGCGGAACTAGCGGACTCCACAGATACGCAGTATTTT

V: TRBV6-1
J: TRBJ1-5
size: few
D: .
CDR3: CASERPAREPNSNQPQHF
DNA: TGTGCCAGTGAGCGACCGGCCAGGGAGCCAAATAGCAATCAGCCCCAGCATTTT